The 6 T cell receptor beta chains presented below share a single source sample, sequenced in a study of beta chain features in type 1 diabetes listed by TCRdb under 2018. For these receptors, no antigen is known. The protocol used for the library was the immunoSEQ multiplex PCR assay. The entire amount of isolated RNA was reverse transcribed using the High Capacity cDNA Reverse Transcription Kit, so the sequenced TCRB transcripts were expressed ones. As stored in TCRdb, this immuneACCESS dataset retains in-frame rearrangements with V and J assigned. A fraction of the clones does not appear; measured against another copy, unresolved V genes explain less than half of the discrepancy, and the remainder lacks a known reason. In all, the sample holds 600,000 or so clones, and around an eighth of those were seen once. The ten largest account for around 0.04% of the sample. Summary of the overall study and its limitations: Type 1 diabetes patients showed a moderate but significant shortening of TCRB CDR3 length in all four CD4+ subsets.

The sample taken for sequencing was naive CD4+ T cells from blood. The cell subset or site tag for this specimen amounts to: true naive CD4+ T cells. The source of these receptors is a man between 18 and 29 years old with type 1 diabetes.

With respect to this clone: Other DNA variants within this sample encode the same CDR3. V usage is TRBV7-8 and J usage is TRBJ2-1, with 12 bases lining up with TRBD2. Germline CDR1 SGHVS, CDR2 FQNEAQ. CDR3 length: 16 amino acids. Germline trimming cut 5 bases from V and 3 bases from J; bases unmatched to any gene: 5. CDR3 protein: CASSPRTSGDYNEQFF. In DNA, the CDR3 is TGTGCCAGCAGCCCGCGGACTAGCGGGGACTACAATGAGCAGTTCTTC.

The rearrangement links TRBV29-1 to TRBJ1-4; the D is unclear. Trimming cost V 1 base and J 7 bases, with 10 bases left between them. The CDR3 runs to 13 residues. CDR1 is SQVTM and CDR2 is ANQGSEA in the germline V gene. Here the CDR3 DNA reads TGCAGCGTTGAAGGGGATATCGGTGAAAAACTGTTTTTT. Translating gives CSVEGDIGEKLFF.

This clone turned up a few times. Here the CDR3 DNA reads TGTGCCAGCAGAGTCCTCATGAACACTGAAGCTTTCTTT. Translation gives CASRVLMNTEAFF. The V gene is TRBV2, the J gene TRBJ1-1; no firm D call. CDR3 size: 13 residues. Germline lookup yields CDR1 SNHLY and CDR2 FYNNEI. V lost 6 bases, J lost 0 bases, and 8 bases lay in between.

The table lists this clone with a few counts. The chain carries TRBV7-9 and TRBJ1-4; D possibly corresponds to TRBD1 (5 bases). The CDR3 consists of 14 residues. From germline, CDR1 is SEHNR and CDR2 FQNEAQ (reference sequence). Trimming took 6 bases from V and 8 from J, leaving 16 bases between them. The CDR3 sequence is CASREGVIGEKLFF. DNA of the CDR3: TGTGCCAGCAGGGAAGGGGTGATTGGAGAAAAACTGTTTTTT.

V gene TRBV4-3 combines with J gene TRBJ2-3; D not certain. V lost 0 bases to trimming and J lost 2 bases, with 6 bases between them. There are 14 residues in the CDR3. Germline CDR1 LGHNA, CDR2 YSLEER. CDR3 in DNA: TGCGCCAGCAGCCAAGACCCTAACACAGATACGCAGTATTTT. Its translation is CASSQDPNTDTQYF.

This rearrangement joins TRBV19 to TRBJ2-7, with TRBD1 matching 7 bases. After removal of 5 bases from V and 5 bases from J, the junction contained 9 bases not matched to a gene. The germline V gene encodes CDR1 LNHDA and CDR2 SQIVND (reference sequence). The CDR3 covers 14 residues. The DNA for the CDR3 is TGTGCCAGTAGTCCCCTGACAGGGACCCACGAGCAGTACTTC. As protein: CASSPLTGTHEQYF.